The source of this T cell receptor beta chain is a study of blood T cell repertoires in COVID-19. Participants' own reports of clinical history determined their cohort assignment. TCRdb's copy holds only in-frame clones and misses some; the assay was immunoSEQ multiplex PCR. The table lists around 200,000 clones, 75% to 90% of them singletons. CDR1 is SGDLS and CDR2 is YYNGEE in the germline V gene. The CDR3 is 18 amino acids. With V trimmed by 2 bases and J by 0 bases, 10 bases remained unmatched. The chain couples TRBV9 to TRBJ2-1, with 8 bases that match TRBD2. The TCR originated in a man aged 35 to 55 who had recovered from COVID-19. The sample was PBMCs or T cells enriched from blood (not recorded which). CDR3 in amino acids: CASSVGSGIFSSYNEQFF. In DNA form, the CDR3 reads TGTGCCAGCAGCGTCGGTAGCGGGATCTTCTCCTCCTACAATGAGCAGTTCTTC.